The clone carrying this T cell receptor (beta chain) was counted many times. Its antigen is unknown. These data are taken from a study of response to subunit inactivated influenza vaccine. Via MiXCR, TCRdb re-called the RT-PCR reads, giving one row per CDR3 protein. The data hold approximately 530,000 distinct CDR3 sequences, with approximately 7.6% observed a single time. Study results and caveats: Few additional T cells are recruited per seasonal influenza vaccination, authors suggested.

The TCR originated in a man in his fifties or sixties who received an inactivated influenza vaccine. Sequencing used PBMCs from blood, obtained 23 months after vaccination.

In DNA form, the CDR3 reads TGTGCCAGCAGTCAGGGGGCTCGGACTGAAGCTTTCTTT. This sequence encodes CASSQGARTEAFF. The V and J genes are TRBV6-2 or TRBV6-3 and TRBJ1-1; 8 bases align to TRBD1. Germline CDR1 reads MNHEY; CDR2 reads SVGEGT. The CDR3 loop spans 13 amino acids. The trim removed 5 bases at V and 5 bases at J, leaving 4 bases unmatched.